A selection of T cell receptor beta chains follows, all from one sample in a study of blood T cell repertoires in COVID-19. Produced via immunoSEQ multiplex PCR; TCRdb's table is partial and in-frame only. The sample lists 330,000 or so clones; 75% to 90% were seen once. Sequencing was performed on PBMCs or T cells enriched from blood (not recorded which). These receptors originate from a man under 40 who had recovered from COVID-19. The CDR3 runs from the conserved cysteine through the conserved F or W. A D gene is named only where the DNA matches it firmly. Clone size is given for some rows only: seen once, a few or many times, or a class if the clone is expanded.

CDR3aa | CDR3nt | j_gene | d_gene | abundance | v_gene
CASSTGSLTDTQYF | TGCGCCAGCAGTACAGGTTCCCTCACAGATACGCAGTATTTT | TRBJ2-3 | NA | few | TRBV10-2
CASSQTNRNTEAFF | TGCGCCAGCAGCCAAACAAACAGGAACACTGAAGCTTTCTTT | TRBJ1-1 | NA | NA | TRBV4-1
CAPPGELASKEEQYF | TGTGCCCCTCCGGGGGAATTGGCTTCCAAGGAGGAGCAGTACTTC | TRBJ2-7 | NA | once | TRBV24-1
CASSQEPLADPYNEQFF | TGCGCCAGCAGCCAAGAACCCCTAGCGGACCCGTACAATGAGCAGTTCTTC | TRBJ2-1 | TRBD2 | NA | TRBV4-1
CASSGYLAEEGGYTF | TGTGCCAGCAGCGGGTATTTAGCGGAGGAAGGAGGCTACACCTTC | TRBJ1-2 | NA | NA | TRBV5-6
CASSRTETTQYF | TGTGCCAGCAGCCGGACAGAAACGACCCAGTACTTC | TRBJ2-5 | NA | once | TRBV9
CASSLGGDGYTF | TGTGCCAGCAGTTTAGGAGGGGATGGCTACACCTTC | TRBJ1-2 | NA | NA | TRBV28
CASSPGTGYSNQPQHF | TGTGCCAGCAGTCCAGGGACAGGGTATAGCAATCAGCCCCAGCATTTT | TRBJ1-5 | TRBD1 | NA | TRBV28
CASSLGQTLNRGNTEAFF | TGTGCCAGCAGCTTAGGGCAGACTTTGAACAGGGGGAACACTGAAGCTTTCTTT | TRBJ1-1 | TRBD1 | NA | TRBV7-8
CASSRTSSGGYNEQFF | TGTGCCAGCAGCCGCACTTCAAGCGGGGGGTACAATGAGCAGTTCTTC | TRBJ2-1 | TRBD2 | NA | TRBV5-4
CATSATGTGTYEQYF | TGTGCCACCAGCGCCACGGGGACAGGTACCTACGAGCAGTACTTC | TRBJ2-7 | TRBD1 | once | TRBV15
CASSEPTLTRNEQFF | TGTGCCAGCAGTGAACCCACACTAACTAGGAATGAGCAGTTCTTC | TRBJ2-1 | NA | NA | TRBV25-1
CASSLYDGINLSGEQFF | TGTGCCAGCAGCTTGTATGACGGGATTAATCTTAGCGGTGAGCAGTTCTTC | TRBJ2-1 | NA | NA | TRBV5-8
CASIIGQGGGYTF | TGTGCCAGCATAATCGGACAGGGAGGCGGCTACACCTTC | TRBJ1-2 | TRBD1 | NA | TRBV12-3/TRBV12-4
CASSQRSSSPYEQYF | TGTGCCAGCAGCCAAAGGAGTAGTTCGCCCTACGAGCAGTACTTC | TRBJ2-7 | NA | NA | TRBV6-5
CASSVVSGNTEAFF | TGTGCCAGCAGCGTAGTTTCGGGGAACACTGAAGCTTTCTTT | TRBJ1-1 | NA | NA | TRBV9
CASSHGQDFSYEQYF | TGCGCCAGCAGCCACGGACAGGACTTCTCCTACGAGCAGTACTTC | TRBJ2-7 | TRBD1 | NA | TRBV5-1
CASSRDEDRAGEKLFF | TGTGCCAGCAGCAGAGACGAGGACAGGGCGGGTGAAAAACTGTTTTTT | TRBJ1-4 | TRBD1 | NA | TRBV9
CASSSKTSGDQETQYF | TGCGCCAGCAGCTCGAAGACTAGCGGGGACCAAGAGACCCAGTACTTC | TRBJ2-5 | TRBD2 | once | TRBV5-1
CASSGGTGGETQYF | TGTGCCAGCAGTGGAGGGACAGGCGGAGAGACCCAGTACTTC | TRBJ2-5 | TRBD1 | NA | TRBV5-4
CASSQWGEYEKLFF | TGTGCCAGCAGCCAATGGGGCGAGTATGAAAAACTGTTTTTT | TRBJ1-4 | NA | NA | TRBV7-9
CASSSPGLADGNEQFF | TGTGCCAGCAGCTCCCCGGGACTAGCGGATGGAAATGAGCAGTTCTTC | TRBJ2-1 | TRBD2 | NA | TRBV7-3
CASSEAGGWLQPQHF | TGTGCCAGTAGCGAAGCGGGGGGTTGGCTTCAGCCCCAGCATTTT | TRBJ1-5 | NA | NA | TRBV19
CATSDPLAGGGTDTQYF | TGTGCCACCAGTGATCCCCTAGCGGGGGGGGGCACAGATACGCAGTATTTT | TRBJ2-3 | TRBD2 | NA | TRBV24-1
CASSLSGSGNTIYF | TGTGCCAGCAGTTTATCAGGCTCTGGAAACACCATATATTTT | TRBJ1-3 | NA | NA | TRBV28
CASLRGQGADTQYF | TGCGCCAGCCTGCGGGGACAGGGGGCAGATACGCAGTATTTT | TRBJ2-3 | TRBD1 | NA | TRBV23-1
CASARQRGRGETQYF | TGTGCCAGCGCCAGGCAGCGGGGAAGAGGGGAGACCCAGTACTTC | TRBJ2-5 | TRBD2 | NA | TRBV28
CASSQEGGGVETQYF | TGTGCCAGCAGCCAAGAGGGCGGGGGGGTTGAGACCCAGTACTTC | TRBJ2-5 | TRBD2 | NA | TRBV3-1/TRBV3-2
CASSRSDRSSYEQYF | TGCGCCAGCAGCCGATCGGACAGGAGCTCCTACGAGCAGTACTTC | TRBJ2-7 | TRBD1 | NA | TRBV4-1
CASRPGLMYEKLFF | TGTGCCAGCAGGCCGGGACTCATGTATGAAAAACTGTTTTTT | TRBJ1-4 | NA | NA | TRBV2
CASSQVGFEQYF | TGTGCCAGCAGCCAAGTCGGGTTCGAGCAGTACTTC | TRBJ2-7 | NA | NA | TRBV3-1/TRBV3-2
CASSLGGLEAFF | TGTGCCAGCAGTCTGGGGGGACTAGAAGCTTTCTTT | TRBJ1-1 | NA | NA | TRBV12-3/TRBV12-4
CASSPGQLFSNQPQHF | TGTGCCAGCAGTCCGGGACAGTTATTTAGCAATCAGCCCCAGCATTTT | TRBJ1-5 | TRBD1 | NA | TRBV28
CASSLGAAMNTEAFF | TGTGCCAGCAGCTTAGGCGCGGCTATGAACACTGAAGCTTTCTTT | TRBJ1-1 | NA | NA | TRBV7-2